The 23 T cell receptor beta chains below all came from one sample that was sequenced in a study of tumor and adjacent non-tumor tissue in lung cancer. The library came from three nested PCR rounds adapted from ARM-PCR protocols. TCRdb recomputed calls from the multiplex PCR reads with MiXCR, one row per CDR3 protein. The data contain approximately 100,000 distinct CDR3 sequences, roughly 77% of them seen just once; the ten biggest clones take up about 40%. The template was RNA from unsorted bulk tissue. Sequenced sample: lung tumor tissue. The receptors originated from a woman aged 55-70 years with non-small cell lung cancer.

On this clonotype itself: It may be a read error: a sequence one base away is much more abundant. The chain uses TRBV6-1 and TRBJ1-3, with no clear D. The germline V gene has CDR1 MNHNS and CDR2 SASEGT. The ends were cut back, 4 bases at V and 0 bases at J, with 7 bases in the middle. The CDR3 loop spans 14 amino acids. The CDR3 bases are TGTGCCAGCAGTGCGGAAATCTCTGGAAACACCATATATTTT. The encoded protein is CASSAEISGNTIYF.

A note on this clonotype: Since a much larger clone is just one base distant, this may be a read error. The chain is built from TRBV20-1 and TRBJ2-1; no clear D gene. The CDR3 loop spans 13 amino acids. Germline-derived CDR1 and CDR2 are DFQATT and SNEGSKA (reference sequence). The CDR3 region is CCARDGSYNEQFF. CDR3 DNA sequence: TGCTGTGCTAGGGATGGTTCCTACAATGAGCAGTTCTTC.

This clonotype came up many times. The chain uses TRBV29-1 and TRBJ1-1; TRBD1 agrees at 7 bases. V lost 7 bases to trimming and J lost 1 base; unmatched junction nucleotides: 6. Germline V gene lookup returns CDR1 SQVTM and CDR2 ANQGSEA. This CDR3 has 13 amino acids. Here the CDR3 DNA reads TGCAGCGCCATGGGACAGACGAACACTGAAGCTTTCTTT. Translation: CSAMGQTNTEAFF.

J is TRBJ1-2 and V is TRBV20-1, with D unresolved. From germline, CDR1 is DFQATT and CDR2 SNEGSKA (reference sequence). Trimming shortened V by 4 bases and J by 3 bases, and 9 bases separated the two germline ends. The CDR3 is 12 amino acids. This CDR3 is CSATSAYYGYTF. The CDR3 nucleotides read TGCAGTGCTACTTCCGCCTACTATGGCTACACCTTC.

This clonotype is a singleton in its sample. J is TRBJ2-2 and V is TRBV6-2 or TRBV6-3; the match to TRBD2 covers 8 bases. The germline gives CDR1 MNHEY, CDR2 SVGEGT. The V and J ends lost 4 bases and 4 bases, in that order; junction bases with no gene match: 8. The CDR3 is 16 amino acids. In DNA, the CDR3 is TGTGCCAGCAGTTTTTTACTAGCGGAGAGCACCGGGGAGCTGTTTTTT. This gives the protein CASSFLLAESTGELFF.

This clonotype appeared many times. The CDR3 DNA sequence: TGTGCCAGCAGCTTGGGACAGGGGGCAAAGGAGCAGTACTTC. Its protein product is CASSLGQGAKEQYF. The chain links TRBV5-5 to TRBJ2-7; 10 bases map to TRBD1. The CDR3 spans 14 residues. The V segment lost 0 bases and the J segment 7 bases; nucleotides outside the gene matches: 4. Germline CDR1 and CDR2: SGHKS and YYEKEE (reference sequence).

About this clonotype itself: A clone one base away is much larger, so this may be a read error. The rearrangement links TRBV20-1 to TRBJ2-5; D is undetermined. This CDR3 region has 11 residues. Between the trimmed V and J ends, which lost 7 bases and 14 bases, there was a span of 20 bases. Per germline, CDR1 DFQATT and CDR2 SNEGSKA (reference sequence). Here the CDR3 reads CSVGSGDRSYF. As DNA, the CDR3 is TGCAGTGTCGGCTCCGGAGACCGAAGCTACTTC.

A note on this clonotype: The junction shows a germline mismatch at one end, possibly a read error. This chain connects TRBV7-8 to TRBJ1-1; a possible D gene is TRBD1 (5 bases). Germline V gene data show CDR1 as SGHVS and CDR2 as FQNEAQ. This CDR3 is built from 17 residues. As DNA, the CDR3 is TGTGCCAGCAGCATCCATCCCCCTGACAGAATGAACACTGAAGTTTTCTTT. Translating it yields CASSIHPPDRMNTEVFF.

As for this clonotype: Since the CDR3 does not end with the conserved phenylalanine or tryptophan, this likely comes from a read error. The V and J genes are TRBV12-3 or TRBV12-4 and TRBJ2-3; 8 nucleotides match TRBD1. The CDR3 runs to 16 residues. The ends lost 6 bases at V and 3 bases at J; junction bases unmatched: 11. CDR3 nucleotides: TGTGCCAGCAGCCCCGGGACAGGAGGTAGGACAGATACGCAGTATTTG. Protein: CASSPGTGGRTDTQYL.

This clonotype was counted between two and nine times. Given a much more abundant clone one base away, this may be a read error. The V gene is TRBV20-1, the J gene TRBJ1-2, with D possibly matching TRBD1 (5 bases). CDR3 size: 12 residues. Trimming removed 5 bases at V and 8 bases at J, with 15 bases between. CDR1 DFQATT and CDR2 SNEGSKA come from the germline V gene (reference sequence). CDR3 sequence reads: CSALRGRDGYTF. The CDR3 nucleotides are TGCAGTGCTCTCCGGGGCAGGGACGGCTACACCTTC.

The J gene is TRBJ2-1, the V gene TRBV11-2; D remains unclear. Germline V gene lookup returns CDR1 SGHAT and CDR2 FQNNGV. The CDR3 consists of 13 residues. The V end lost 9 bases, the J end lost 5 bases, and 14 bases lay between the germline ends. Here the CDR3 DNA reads TGTGCCAGAAGTTATACAGACAACAATGAGCAGTTCTTC. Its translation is CARSYTDNNEQFF.

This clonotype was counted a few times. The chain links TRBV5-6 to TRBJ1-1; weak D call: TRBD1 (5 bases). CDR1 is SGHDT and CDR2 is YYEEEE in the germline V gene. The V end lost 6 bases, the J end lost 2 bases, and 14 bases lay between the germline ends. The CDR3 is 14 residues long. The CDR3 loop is CASTQWTLNTEAFF. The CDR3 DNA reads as TGTGCCAGCACCCAGTGGACATTAAACACTGAAGCTTTCTTT.

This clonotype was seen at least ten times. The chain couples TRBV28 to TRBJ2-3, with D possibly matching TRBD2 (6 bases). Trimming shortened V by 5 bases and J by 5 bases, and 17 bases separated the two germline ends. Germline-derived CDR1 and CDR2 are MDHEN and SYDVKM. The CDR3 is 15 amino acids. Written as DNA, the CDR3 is TGTGCCAGCAGTCCCATAACGGGAGCGGAAGATACGCAGTATTTT. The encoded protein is CASSPITGAEDTQYF.

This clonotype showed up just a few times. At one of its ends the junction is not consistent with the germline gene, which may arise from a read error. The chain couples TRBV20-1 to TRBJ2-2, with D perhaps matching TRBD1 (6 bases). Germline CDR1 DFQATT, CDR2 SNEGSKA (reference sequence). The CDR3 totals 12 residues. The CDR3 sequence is CRANGQIGELIF. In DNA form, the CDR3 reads TGCAGAGCTAATGGACAGATCGGGGAGCTGATTTTT.

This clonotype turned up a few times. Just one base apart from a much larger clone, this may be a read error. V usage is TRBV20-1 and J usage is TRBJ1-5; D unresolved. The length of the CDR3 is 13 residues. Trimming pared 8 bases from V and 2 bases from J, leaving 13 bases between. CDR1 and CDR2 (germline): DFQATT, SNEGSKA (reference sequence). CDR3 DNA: TGCAGTCCTTCCGGGAGCGGCAATCAGCCCCAGCATTTT. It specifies CSPSGSGNQPQHF.

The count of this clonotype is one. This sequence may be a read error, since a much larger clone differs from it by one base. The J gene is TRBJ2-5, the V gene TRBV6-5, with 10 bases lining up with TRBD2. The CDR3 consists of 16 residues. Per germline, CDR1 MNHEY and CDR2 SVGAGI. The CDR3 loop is CASSYGAGGPAESQYF. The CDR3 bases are TGTGCCAGCAGTTACGGAGCGGGAGGGCCCGCGGAGAGCCAGTACTTC.

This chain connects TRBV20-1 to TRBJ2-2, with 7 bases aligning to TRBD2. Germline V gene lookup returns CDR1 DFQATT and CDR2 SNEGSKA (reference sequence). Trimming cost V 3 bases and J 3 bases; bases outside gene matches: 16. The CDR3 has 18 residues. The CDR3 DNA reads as TGCAGTGCTAGTGGGAAAACTAGCGAGAGATCGGACACCGGGGAGCTGTTTTTT. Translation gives CSASGKTSERSDTGELFF.

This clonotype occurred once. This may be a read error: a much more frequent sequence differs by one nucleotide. As DNA, the CDR3 is TGTGTCAGCAGCTTAAACGGAAGGAATGAGCAGTTCTTC. Translating it yields CVSSLNGRNEQFF. The rearrangement joins TRBV11-2 to TRBJ2-1; unclear D gene. CDR3 length equals 13 residues. The germline V gene encodes CDR1 SGHAT and CDR2 FQNNGV.

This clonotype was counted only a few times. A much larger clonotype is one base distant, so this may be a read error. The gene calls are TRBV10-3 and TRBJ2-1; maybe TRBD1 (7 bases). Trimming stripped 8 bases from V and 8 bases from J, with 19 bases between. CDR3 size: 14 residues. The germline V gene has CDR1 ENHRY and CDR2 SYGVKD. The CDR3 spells CAIGGTAINDEQFF. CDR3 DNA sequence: TGTGCCATCGGAGGGACAGCTATTAACGATGAGCAGTTCTTC.

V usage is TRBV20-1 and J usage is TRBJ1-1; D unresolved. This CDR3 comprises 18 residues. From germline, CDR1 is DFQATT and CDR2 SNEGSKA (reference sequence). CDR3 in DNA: TGCAGGGCCTCAGGCTTTATCAGAACCTCGCTTATGTACACTGAAGCTTTCTTT. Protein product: CRASGFIRTSLMYTEAFF.

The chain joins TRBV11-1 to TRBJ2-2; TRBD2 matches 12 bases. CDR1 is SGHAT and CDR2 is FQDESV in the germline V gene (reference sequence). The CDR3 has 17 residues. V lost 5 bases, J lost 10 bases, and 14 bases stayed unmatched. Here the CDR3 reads CASSQRLAGESTVELFF. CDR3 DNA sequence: TGTGCCAGCAGCCAGCGACTAGCGGGAGAATCCACTGTGGAGCTGTTTTTT.

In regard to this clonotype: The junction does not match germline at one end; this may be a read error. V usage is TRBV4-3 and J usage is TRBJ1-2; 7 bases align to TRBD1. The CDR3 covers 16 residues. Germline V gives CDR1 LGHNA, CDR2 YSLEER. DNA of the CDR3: TGCGCCAGCAGCCAAGGAGGGGGCATATCAAACTATGGCTGCACCTTC. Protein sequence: CASSQGGGISNYGCTF.

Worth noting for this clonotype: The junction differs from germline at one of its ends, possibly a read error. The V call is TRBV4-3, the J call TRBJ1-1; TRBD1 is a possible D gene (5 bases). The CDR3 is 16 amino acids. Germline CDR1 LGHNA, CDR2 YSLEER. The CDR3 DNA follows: TGCGTCAGCAGCCAAGATGGGAGAGGGGAATACACTGAAGCTTTCTTT. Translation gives CVSSQDGRGEYTEAFF.